The 17 T cell receptor beta chains below were found in one sample sequenced in a study of vaccination and CD4 T cells after COVID-19. Oncomine TCR Beta short-read sequencing was applied to DNA from cultured CD4+ T cells. TCRdb called the PCR reads again in MiXCR, with one record for every CDR3 protein. The sample consists of 20,000 to 25,000 distinct CDR3 sequences, roughly 44% of them appearing once. The antigens of these receptors remain unknown. Documented treatment: approximately nine-day PBMC culture with coronavirus spike peptide pools or control peptides (ViraFEST assay). Sequencing used CD4+ T cells from blood, cultured in vitro, obtained before SARS-CoV-2 vaccination. The source of these receptors is a human donor who received a COVID-19 vaccine.

This clonotype was detected only a few times. This chain uses TRBV11-2 with TRBJ1-5; D is perhaps TRBD1 (5 bases). The germline V and J ends were trimmed by 1 base and 5 bases, with 9 bases remaining between them. Germline lookup yields CDR1 SGHAT and CDR2 FQNNGV. CDR3 length: 14 residues. This chain's CDR3 is CASSLAGRDQPQHF. The CDR3 DNA reads as TGTGCCAGCAGCTTAGCAGGGAGGGATCAGCCCCAGCATTTT.

This clonotype showed up just a few times. The V and J genes are TRBV2 and TRBJ1-2, with 7 bases fitting TRBD1. The V gene's germline CDR1 is SNHLY and CDR2 FYNNEI. The ends lost 5 bases at V and 5 bases at J; junction bases unmatched: 8. CDR3 size: 14 residues. The CDR3 region is CASSLGRTGYGYTF. The DNA of the CDR3 is TGTGCCAGCAGTCTCGGTAGGACAGGATATGGCTACACCTTC.

This chain uses TRBV15 with TRBJ2-2; TRBD2 is a possible D gene (5 bases). The CDR3 is 14 amino acids. Germline V gene lookup returns CDR1 LNHNV and CDR2 YYDKDF (reference sequence). Trimming removed 1 base at V and 7 bases at J, with 10 bases between. CDR3 amino acids: CATSRGDGIGELFF. The CDR3, as DNA: TGTGCCACCAGCAGAGGTGACGGGATCGGGGAGCTGTTTTTT.

This clonotype was counted between two and nine times. The V call is TRBV20-1, the J call TRBJ2-5; the D gene is possibly TRBD1 (6 bases). The CDR3 contains 13 residues. The germline CDR1 and CDR2 sequences are DFQATT and SNEGSKA (reference sequence). V was cut by 0 bases and J by 4 bases, with 9 bases left in between. The CDR3 reads CSARDVRGETQYF. In nucleotides, the CDR3 is TGCAGTGCTAGAGATGTCAGGGGAGAGACCCAGTACTTC.

This clonotype showed up just a few times. V and J are TRBV19 and TRBJ1-2; TRBD1 agrees at 8 bases. Germline assignment: CDR1 LNHDA and CDR2 SQIVND (reference sequence). V was clipped by 4 bases and J by 4 bases; unmatched bases: 8. The CDR3 is 15 amino acids. This chain's CDR3 is CASSNPGGSVYGYTF. CDR3 nucleotides: TGTGCCAGTAGTAACCCAGGGGGCTCTGTCTATGGCTACACCTTC.

The chain recombines TRBV10-3 with TRBJ2-3; D unclear. The germline V gene encodes CDR1 ENHRY and CDR2 SYGVKD. The CDR3 spans 14 residues. V gave up 3 bases and J gave up 2 bases, with 9 bases separating them. CDR3 nucleotide sequence: TGTGCCATCAGTGATAATGCCCCCACAGATACGCAGTATTTT. It is translated as CAISDNAPTDTQYF.

J is TRBJ1-1 and V is TRBV5-1; 10 bases agree with TRBD1. J gave up 1 base and V 4 bases, and 10 bases lay outside the gene matches. The CDR3 has 17 residues. The germline V gene encodes CDR1 SGHRS and CDR2 YFSETQ. CDR3 loop: CASSPPGQGSWNTEAFF. The CDR3 DNA reads as TGCGCCAGCAGCCCTCCGGGACAGGGGTCATGGAACACTGAAGCTTTCTTT. Complete variable domain (other parts from reference TRBV5-1 and TRBJ1-1): KAGVTQTPRYLIKTRGQQVTLSCSPISGHRSVSWYQQTPGQGLQFLFEYFSETQRNKGNFPGRFSGRQFSNSRSEMNVSTLELGDSALYLCASSPPGQGSWNTEAFFGQGTRLTVV.

The rearrangement links TRBV12-3 or TRBV12-4 to TRBJ2-6, with 10 bases that match TRBD1. The CDR3 loop spans 17 amino acids. Trimming took 1 base from V and 0 from J; bases not matched to a gene: 0. The CDR3 bases are TGTGCCAGCAGTTTAGGGACAGGGGGCTCTGGGGCCAACGTCCTGACTTTC. This encodes CASSLGTGGSGANVLTF.

This clonotype has only a few counts. The chain employs TRBV20-1 and TRBJ2-2; TRBD2 matches 12 bases. Germline V CDR1 and CDR2: DFQATT, SNEGSKA (reference sequence). The V gene end was trimmed by 1 base and the J gene end by 6 bases; junction bases not matched to a gene: 9. The CDR3 spans 17 residues. CDR3 region: CSARVGGLAGGAGELFF. For the CDR3, the DNA is TGCAGTGCTAGAGTGGGAGGGCTAGCGGGGGGGGCCGGGGAGCTGTTTTTT.

The chain couples TRBV5-5 to TRBJ2-1; 7 positions match TRBD1. The CDR3 sequence is 15 residues long. Germline lookup yields CDR1 SGHKS and CDR2 YYEKEE (reference sequence). With V trimmed by 2 bases and J by 9 bases, 11 bases remained unmatched. This CDR3 is CASSFSPGGRVEQFF. CDR3 sequence (DNA): TGTGCCAGCAGCTTTTCCCCAGGGGGTAGGGTTGAGCAGTTCTTC.

The chain recombines TRBV25-1 with TRBJ2-7; D may be TRBD1 (6 bases). The germline V gene encodes CDR1 MGHDK and CDR2 SYGVNS. The CDR3 length is 14 residues. V was clipped by 10 bases and J by 4 bases, with 20 bases between them. The CDR3 DNA sequence: TGTGCCACCCATCGCCGGGACACTCGATACGAGCAGTACTTC. The encoded protein is CATHRRDTRYEQYF.

J is TRBJ1-3 and V is TRBV2; 8 bases match TRBD1. Looked up from germline, CDR1 is SNHLY and CDR2 is FYNNEI. J gave up 8 bases and V 6 bases, and 9 bases lay outside the gene matches. The CDR3 extends over 14 amino acids. The CDR3 DNA follows: TGTGCCAGCAGCGCCGGGACAGGAGGGGACACCATATATTTT. It yields the protein CASSAGTGGDTIYF.

This chain joins TRBV7-3 and TRBJ2-1, with D perhaps matching TRBD2 (6 bases). V was cut by 2 bases and J by 0 bases, with 8 bases left in between. The CDR3 is 15 amino acids. Germline V CDR1 and CDR2: SGHTA, FQGTGA. The CDR3 coding sequence is TGTGCCAGCAGCTTACGGGAGACCTCCTACAATGAGCAGTTCTTC. The encoded protein is CASSLRETSYNEQFF.

V usage is TRBV30 and J usage is TRBJ1-5; D call uncertain. V lost 2 bases and J 3 bases, leaving 14 bases between the germline ends. The CDR3 sequence is 15 residues long. In germline, CDR1 is GTSNPN, CDR2 SVGIG (reference sequence). The CDR3 loop reads CAWSPGRRTNQPQHF. The CDR3 bases are TGTGCCTGGAGTCCCGGTCGTAGAACCAATCAGCCCCAGCATTTT.

V and J are TRBV11-3 and TRBJ2-5; 14 positions match TRBD2. CDR1 SGHNT and CDR2 YENEEA come from the germline V gene. V trimming: 8 bases; J trimming: 5 bases; junction bases outside the gene matches: 1. This CDR3 region has 13 residues. This chain's CDR3 is CASGTSGGETQYF. The CDR3 region has the DNA TGTGCCAGCGGGACTAGCGGGGGCGAGACCCAGTACTTC.

This clonotype was picked up a small number of times. The gene calls are TRBV19 and TRBJ2-3, with TRBD2 matching 13 bases. In germline, CDR1 is LNHDA, CDR2 SQIVND (reference sequence). V shed 9 bases and J 4 bases; nucleotides not matched to a gene: 7. The CDR3 length is 15 residues. CDR3 bases: TGTGCCAGCACACCACTAGCGGGGGGGTCAGATACGCAGTATTTT. Translated: CASTPLAGGSDTQYF.

The CDR3 sequence: CAIRPDGGGSTDTQYF. CDR3 sequence (DNA): TGTGCCATCCGCCCGGATGGCGGGGGGTCTACAGATACGCAGTATTTT. The V gene is TRBV10-3, the J gene TRBJ2-3, with 8 positions matching TRBD2. Germline lookup yields CDR1 ENHRY and CDR2 SYGVKD. J lost 3 bases, V lost 8 bases, and 13 bases had no gene match. This CDR3 comprises 16 residues.